Shown below are 12 T cell receptor beta chains from a single sample sequenced in a study of blood T cell repertoires in COVID-19. Generated by immunoSEQ multiplex PCR, the TCRdb table keeps only in-frame clones and is missing some. The sample has approximately 180,000 clones; approximately 80% are singletons. The material sequenced was PBMCs or T cells enriched from blood (not recorded which). The receptor set was obtained from a woman aged 60-70 years with acute COVID-19.

This clone was recorded once. This chain connects TRBV9 to TRBJ2-3; no definite D call. Trimming shortened V by 3 bases and J by 4 bases, and 6 bases separated the two germline ends. CDR3 length: 12 amino acids. Germline CDR1 and CDR2: SGDLS and YYNGEE. This chain's CDR3 is CASSANSDTQYF. The DNA of the CDR3 is TGTGCCAGCAGCGCCAATTCAGATACGCAGTATTTT.

This clone was seen just once. The DNA for the CDR3 is TGTGCCAGCAGTGCGGGACAGGGAGGGAATCAGCCCCAGCATTTT. Its translation is CASSAGQGGNQPQHF. The chain carries TRBV9 and TRBJ1-5; 9 positions match TRBD1. The germline V gene has CDR1 SGDLS and CDR2 YYNGEE. This CDR3 is built from 15 residues. J lost 4 bases, V lost 5 bases, and 7 bases had no gene match.

This clone came up a few times. This chain uses TRBV18 with TRBJ2-7; 10 bases match TRBD2. The V segment lost 2 bases and the J segment 5 bases; nucleotides outside the gene matches: 0. CDR1 and CDR2 from the germline V gene are KGHSH and LQKENI. The CDR3 is 13 amino acids. The CDR3 region is CASSPGTSDEQYF. CDR3 DNA: TGTGCCAGCTCACCAGGGACTAGCGACGAGCAGTACTTC.

In the case of this clone: Other DNA sequences in the same sample also yield this CDR3. The CDR3 sequence: CASSTQTGDGNTIYF. The CDR3 bases are TGTGCCAGTAGTACACAGACAGGGGACGGAAACACCATATATTTT. The chain joins TRBV19 to TRBJ1-3; TRBD1 matches 8 bases. V dropped 4 bases and J dropped 4; count of bases not matched to a gene: 6. CDR3 length: 15 residues. Germline V gene lookup returns CDR1 LNHDA and CDR2 SQIVND (reference sequence). The whole variable domain, filled in from reference TRBV19 and TRBJ1-3, reads DGGITQSPKYLFRKEGQNVTLSCEQNLNHDAMYWYRQDPGQGLRLIYYSQIVNDFQKGDIAEGYSVSREKKESFPLTVTSAQKNPTAFYLCASSTQTGDGNTIYFGEGSWLTVV.

V is TRBV18 and J is TRBJ2-1; a weak D match, TRBD1 (6 bases). The germline gives CDR1 KGHSH, CDR2 LQKENI. This CDR3 spans 16 amino acids. The V and J ends lost 0 bases and 6 bases respectively, with 15 bases between them. In DNA form, the CDR3 reads TGTGCCAGCTCACCACCGTCCGACAGGTGGAGCAATGAGCAGTTCTTC. Translating it yields CASSPPSDRWSNEQFF.

This chain joins TRBV18 and TRBJ2-7; 11 nucleotides match TRBD2. Per the germline V gene, CDR1 is KGHSH and CDR2 is LQKENI. The junction had 5 bases not matched to a gene; V was cut back by 3 bases and J by 7 bases. The CDR3 runs to 14 residues. DNA of the CDR3: TGTGCCAGCTCACCGGCCATAGCGGGGGGGGAGCAGTACGTC. Its translation is CASSPAIAGGEQYV.

The chain carries TRBV27 and TRBJ1-1; maybe TRBD1 (5 bases). The V gene's germline CDR1 is MNHEY and CDR2 SMNVEV (reference sequence). V was trimmed by 7 bases and J by 0 bases, leaving 15 bases between them. This CDR3 region has 15 residues. The CDR3 bases are TGTGCCAGCATCATTGGGGCAGGGCTGAACACTGAAGCTTTCTTT. As protein: CASIIGAGLNTEAFF.

In this sample, this clone turned up a few times. The rearrangement uses TRBV6-2 or TRBV6-3 and TRBJ1-1; no definite D call. Germline V CDR1 and CDR2: MNHEY, SVGEGT. This CDR3 has 14 amino acids. The germline V and J ends were trimmed by 5 bases and 1 base, with 11 bases remaining between them. The CDR3 DNA reads TGTGCCAGCAGTCGCGGACTGAAGAACACTGAAGCTTTCTTT. Protein: CASSRGLKNTEAFF.

The chain couples TRBV12-5 to TRBJ2-6; perhaps TRBD2 as D (6 bases). The CDR3 consists of 17 residues. Per the germline V gene, CDR1 is LGHNT and CDR2 is FRNRAP. The germline V and J ends were trimmed by 2 bases and 0 bases, with 11 bases remaining between them. The CDR3 nucleotides read TGTGCTAGTGGTTTGTTCGGGGGAGGCTCTGGGGCCAACGTCCTGACTTTC. Translated, it gives CASGLFGGGSGANVLTF.

V is TRBV19 and J is TRBJ1-6, with no clear D. V shed 1 base and J shed 7 bases, with 11 bases lying between them. Germline CDR1 and CDR2: LNHDA and SQIVND (reference sequence). The CDR3 loop spans 15 amino acids. CDR3 nucleotide sequence: TGTGCCAGTAGTATAGTCAACACAAAAAATTCACCCCTCCACTTT. This codes for CASSIVNTKNSPLHF.

The CDR3 nucleotides are TGTGCCAGCAGCGTAGACGGGGGTGTGACAGTCTATGGCTACACCTTC. Amino acids: CASSVDGGVTVYGYTF. This chain joins TRBV9 and TRBJ1-2; D possibly corresponds to TRBD1 (5 bases). The germline CDR1 and CDR2 sequences are SGDLS and YYNGEE. CDR3 size: 16 residues. Trimming shortened V by 0 bases and J by 4 bases, and 16 bases separated the two germline ends.

The chain carries TRBV10-3 and TRBJ2-1; maybe TRBD2 (5 bases). CDR1 and CDR2 (germline): ENHRY, SYGVKD. CDR3 length: 14 amino acids. The CDR3 nucleotides read TGTGCTACAAACTCGGGGTCTCGGTACAATGAGCAGTTCTTC. Protein sequence: CATNSGSRYNEQFF.